Sequencing of this T cell receptor (beta chain) was carried out in a study of beta chain features in type 1 diabetes. For the study at large: Patients and healthy donors were similar in age, gender and cell yields. Findings of the study overall: People with Type 1 diabetes carried modestly yet significantly shorter TCRB CDR3s in all four CD4+ subsets.

The isolated RNA, all of it, was reverse transcribed, so expressed TCRB transcripts were what got sequenced. The repertoire was sequenced with immunoSEQ multiplex PCR; TCRdb's copy has only in-frame clones and lacks some. Of under 300,000 clones listed, about 15% were seen once; the top ten hold 0.015% to 0.02%. With respect to this clone: Its specificity is not known.

V dropped 7 bases and J dropped 1 base, with 13 bases sitting between them. Germline V gene lookup returns CDR1 MNHNS and CDR2 SASEGT. The CDR3 covers 14 residues. Each of the CD4+ naive, central memory, regulatory and stem cell-like memory populations was sorted via CD45RO/CCR7/CD25/CD127/CD95/CD27. The source material was naive CD4+ T cells from blood. This sequence joins TRBV6-1 and TRBJ1-2; perhaps TRBD1 as D (6 bases). This clonotype originated in a man younger than 45 with type 1 diabetes. The DNA of the CDR3 is TGTGCCAGCACGTCTGGGACAAATAACTATGGCTACACCTTC. Translated: CASTSGTNNYGYTF.